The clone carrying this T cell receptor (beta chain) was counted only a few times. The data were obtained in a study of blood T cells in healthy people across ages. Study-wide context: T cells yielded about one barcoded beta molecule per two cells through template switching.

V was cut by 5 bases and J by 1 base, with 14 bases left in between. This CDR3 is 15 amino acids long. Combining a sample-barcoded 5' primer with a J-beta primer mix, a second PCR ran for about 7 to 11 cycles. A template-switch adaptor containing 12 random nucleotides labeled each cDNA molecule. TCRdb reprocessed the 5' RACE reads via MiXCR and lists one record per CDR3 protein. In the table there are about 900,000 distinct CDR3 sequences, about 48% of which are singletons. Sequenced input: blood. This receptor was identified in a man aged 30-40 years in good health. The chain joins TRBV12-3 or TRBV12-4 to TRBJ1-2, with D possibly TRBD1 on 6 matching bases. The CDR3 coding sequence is TGTGCCAGCAGTCCCCGGGACATAATTAACTATGGCTACACCTTC. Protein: CASSPRDIINYGYTF.